This entry is about one T cell receptor (beta chain). Its antigen is still unknown. The sample belongs to a study of cytomegalovirus exposure and HLA in healthy donors. Study outcomes and limitations: Cytomegalovirus-associated TCR beta chains were listed, numbering some 150. Subsequent analysis revealed that first-cohort TCR clusters tended to co-occur in the 120 or so validation repertoires.

The CDR3 has 15 amino acids. Unmatched junction bases numbered 5, after V lost 1 base and J lost 2 bases. Germline CDR1 LNHDA, CDR2 SQIVND (reference sequence). TCRdb's copy holds only in-frame clones and misses some; the assay was immunoSEQ multiplex PCR. The sample lists about 260,000 clones, around 91% occurring once. The sequencing input was PBMCs. V gene TRBV19 combines with J gene TRBJ2-7, with TRBD2 matching over 7 bases. The TCR comes from a woman aged 25-40 years in good health and CMV-seronegative. The DNA of the CDR3 is TGTGCCAGTAGTATAGGGGCTAGCGGAACCTACGAGCAGTACTTC. Protein: CASSIGASGTYEQYF.